This TCR beta chain derives from a study of technical replicates of blood from several donors. The protocol was immunoSEQ multiplex PCR, while the TCRdb copy is restricted to in-frame clones and leaves out a portion. The table shows about 68,000 clones, with less than 98% occurring only once. The CDR3 totals 15 residues. Germline assignment: CDR1 SGHVS and CDR2 FQNEAQ. The V and J ends lost 1 base and 5 bases, in that order; junction bases with no gene match: 6. This clonotype originated in a human donor in good health. This chain links TRBV7-8 with TRBJ2-5; TRBD1 matches at 8 bases. The sequencing input was T cells isolated from PBMCs. The CDR3 here is CASSLGTGNGETQYF. CDR3 DNA sequence: TGTGCCAGCAGCTTAGGGACAGGGAATGGGGAGACCCAGTACTTC.